Below are 19 T cell receptor beta chains sequenced from a single sample in a study of T cells in Graves' hyperthyroidism and ophthalmopathy. Amplification of TCR beta CDR3 regions was performed using RNA transcripts as template. HTBI primers were used for first-round RT-PCR of the TCR CDR3. TCRdb independently ran MiXCR on the multiplex PCR reads; one entry per CDR3 protein. The repertoire holds some 560,000 distinct CDR3 sequences, with 15% to 18% as singletons. Sample: blood. Receptors originate from a woman aged 25-40 years with Graves' hyperthyroidism.

This chain uses TRBV6-1 with TRBJ2-1; D is undetermined. Germline lookup yields CDR1 MNHNS and CDR2 SASEGT. CDR3 length equals 15 residues. Trimming removed 8 bases from V and 5 bases from J, with 19 bases in between. The DNA for the CDR3 is TGTGCCAGCTCACCCGCCCCGGACCGCGACAATGAGCAGTTCTTC. This codes for CASSPAPDRDNEQFF.

There are many counts of this clonotype. The chain has TRBV5-1 and TRBJ1-1, with D uncertain. V was pared by 0 bases and J by 4 bases, with 10 bases between. The CDR3 consists of 14 residues. The germline V gene encodes CDR1 SGHRS and CDR2 YFSETQ. The CDR3 sequence: CASSLALSGTEAFF. The CDR3 nucleotides read TGCGCCAGCAGCTTGGCCCTATCCGGCACTGAAGCTTTCTTT.

In its sample, this clonotype was seen many times. J is TRBJ1-5 and V is TRBV30; weak D call: TRBD1 (6 bases). The germline V gene encodes CDR1 GTSNPN and CDR2 SVGIG (reference sequence). Trimming cost V 2 bases and J 0 bases, with 14 bases left between them. The CDR3 runs to 16 residues. This CDR3 reads CAWSFPGQHSNQPQHF. CDR3 sequence (DNA): TGTGCCTGGAGTTTCCCGGGACAACATAGCAATCAGCCCCAGCATTTT.

The V and J genes are TRBV15 and TRBJ2-1; no clear D. CDR3 length: 13 amino acids. The V and J ends lost 2 bases and 8 bases respectively, with 10 bases between them. CDR1 and CDR2 (germline): LNHNV, YYDKDF (reference sequence). Here the CDR3 reads CATSRRRIDEQFF. CDR3 nucleotides: TGTGCCACCAGCAGACGCCGAATAGATGAGCAGTTCTTC.

V gene TRBV29-1 combines with J gene TRBJ2-1; D gene unclear. This CDR3 region has 10 residues. Per the germline V gene, CDR1 is SQVTM and CDR2 is ANQGSEA. The V end lost 3 bases, the J end lost 11 bases, and 8 bases lay between the germline ends. The CDR3 sequence is CSVEGSQQFF. CDR3 DNA: TGCAGCGTTGAGGGGTCTCAGCAGTTCTTC.

The V call is TRBV24-1, the J call TRBJ2-1; D is unclear. Trimming stripped 9 bases from V and 6 bases from J, with 20 bases between. CDR1 is KGHDR, CDR2 SFDVKD, per germline. The CDR3 has 15 amino acids. The CDR3 loop is CATQFSLRHLNEQFF. The DNA of the CDR3 is TGTGCCACCCAGTTCTCTCTGAGACATCTCAATGAGCAGTTCTTC.

This clonotype appeared many times. The gene calls are TRBV11-3 and TRBJ2-3, with D possibly matching TRBD1 (6 bases). V was cut by 5 bases and J by 4 bases, with 19 bases left in between. The CDR3 runs to 16 residues. Germline V gene data show CDR1 as SGHNT and CDR2 as YENEEA. The CDR3 reads CASSSRGQGVADTQYF. CDR3 sequence (DNA): TGTGCCAGCAGCAGCCGGGGACAAGGAGTGGCAGATACGCAGTATTTT. Drawing the rest from reference TRBV11-3 and TRBJ2-3, the complete variable domain is EAGVVQSPRYKIIEKKQPVAFWCNPISGHNTLYWYLQNLGQGPELLIRYENEEAVDDSQLPKDRFSAERLKGVDSTLKIQPAELGDSAVYLCASSSRGQGVADTQYFGPGTRLTVL.

The V and J genes are TRBV19 and TRBJ2-1; the D gene is possibly TRBD2 (7 bases). V was shortened by 8 bases and J by 1 base, with 18 bases between the two germline ends. Per the germline V gene, CDR1 is LNHDA and CDR2 is SQIVND (reference sequence). The CDR3 has 16 residues. The CDR3 sequence: CASETGGMGSYNEQFF. The CDR3 nucleotides are TGTGCCAGTGAGACGGGGGGCATGGGTTCCTACAATGAGCAGTTCTTC.

This clonotype appeared a few times. The V call is TRBV15, the J call TRBJ2-1; 7 nucleotides align to TRBD1. Germline CDR1 LNHNV, CDR2 YYDKDF (reference sequence). CDR3 length equals 14 residues. V shed 8 bases and J 4 bases; nucleotides not matched to a gene: 8. CDR3: CATATGTAYNEQFF. The CDR3 DNA follows: TGTGCCACCGCCACCGGGACAGCTTACAATGAGCAGTTCTTC.

This clonotype turned up a few times. The rearrangement uses TRBV13 and TRBJ1-1; 9 positions match TRBD1. The V segment lost 2 bases and the J segment 7 bases; nucleotides outside the gene matches: 11. Germline CDR1 and CDR2: PRHDT and FYEKMQ (reference sequence). The CDR3 covers 16 residues. The CDR3 loop is CASSLTGTGLVVEAFF. CDR3 coding DNA: TGTGCCAGCAGCTTAACAGGGACAGGGCTTGTGGTTGAAGCTTTCTTT.

This clonotype was found many times. The chain has TRBV11-2 and TRBJ2-5, with 8 bases aligning to TRBD1. This CDR3 is built from 15 residues. Germline CDR1 is SGHAT and CDR2 is FQNNGV. V trimming: 3 bases; J trimming: 5 bases; junction bases outside the gene matches: 8. DNA for the CDR3: TGTGCCAGCAGCTTTAGACAGGGGACTTGGGAGACCCAGTACTTC. Amino acids: CASSFRQGTWETQYF.

The chain recombines TRBV5-5 with TRBJ1-1; D is perhaps TRBD1 (5 bases). The CDR3 totals 13 residues. Trimming shortened V by 9 bases and J by 1 base, and 13 bases separated the two germline ends. Germline CDR1 and CDR2: SGHKS and YYEKEE (reference sequence). The CDR3 DNA sequence: TGTGCCACCGGCCAGGGACCGAACACTGAAGCTTTCTTT. Amino acids: CATGQGPNTEAFF.

The rearrangement links TRBV20-1 to TRBJ1-1, with D perhaps TRBD1 (6 bases). The CDR3 is 13 amino acids. The V gene lost 0 bases and the J gene lost 3 bases, with 8 bases spanning the gap. Germline V gene sequence: CDR1 DFQATT, CDR2 SNEGSKA (reference sequence). CDR3 sequence: CSARDRTDTEAFF. CDR3 bases: TGCAGTGCTAGAGACCGGACAGACACTGAAGCTTTCTTT.

The sample holds many counts of this clonotype. This chain links TRBV5-8 with TRBJ2-1; 10 nucleotides line up with TRBD1. From germline, CDR1 is SGHTS and CDR2 YDEGEE. The trim removed 4 bases at V and 8 bases at J, leaving 12 bases unmatched. This CDR3 contains 16 residues. CDR3 nucleotide sequence: TGTGCCAGCAGCCCGCGGTTGACAGGGGGCCGGGATGAGCAGTTCTTC. Amino acids: CASSPRLTGGRDEQFF.

This sequence joins TRBV19 and TRBJ2-7; D ambiguous. V gave up 3 bases and J gave up 1 base, with 10 bases separating them. Germline-derived CDR1 and CDR2 are LNHDA and SQIVND (reference sequence). CDR3 length: 14 residues. CDR3 residues: CASSMLQRSYEQYF. In DNA, the CDR3 is TGTGCCAGTAGTATGTTACAGAGGTCCTACGAGCAGTACTTC.

This clonotype occurred many times. The CDR3 DNA follows: TGTGCCAGCAGTAAGGGACAGGGCGGTGTGGGTGTTGAGCCCCAGCATTTT. It yields the protein CASSKGQGGVGVEPQHF. V usage is TRBV6-1 and J usage is TRBJ1-5; 9 bases line up with TRBD1. This CDR3 is 17 amino acids long. V lost 5 bases and J lost 8; bases outside the gene matches: 16. The germline gives CDR1 MNHNS, CDR2 SASEGT.

The chain is built from TRBV30 and TRBJ2-5; D is perhaps TRBD1 or TRBD2 (5 bases each). Germline assignment: CDR1 GTSNPN and CDR2 SVGIG (reference sequence). The CDR3 is made up of 13 amino acids. The V and J ends lost 0 bases and 5 bases respectively, with 10 bases between them. The CDR3 DNA sequence: TGTGCCTGGAGTGTAGGGGAGAGGGAGACCCAGTACTTC. Protein sequence: CAWSVGERETQYF. Using reference TRBV30 and TRBJ2-5 for the parts outside the CDR3, the full variable domain is SQTIHQWPATLVQPVGSPLSLECTVEGTSNPNLYWYRQAAGRGLQLLFYSVGIGQISSEVPQNLSASRPQDRQFILSSKKLLLSDSGFYLCAWSVGERETQYFGPGTRLLVL.

In this sample, this clonotype turned up many times. The V gene is TRBV12-3 or TRBV12-4, the J gene TRBJ2-1, with D maybe TRBD1 (6 bases). V was cut by 5 bases and J by 1 base, with 15 bases left in between. This CDR3 is 16 amino acids long. The CDR3 is CASSPGPRGSYNEQFF. In DNA form, the CDR3 reads TGTGCCAGCAGTCCGGGACCCAGGGGATCCTACAATGAGCAGTTCTTC.

This clonotype was observed at least ten times. J is TRBJ1-5 and V is TRBV28; the D gene is possibly TRBD1 (5 bases). V lost 6 bases, J lost 0 bases, and 12 bases lay in between. Germline CDR1 and CDR2: MDHEN and SYDVKM. The CDR3 covers 15 residues. CDR3 region: CASRYGAGSNQPQHF. CDR3 nucleotides: TGTGCCAGCAGATACGGGGCCGGTAGCAATCAGCCCCAGCATTTT.